This TCR beta chain was observed in a study of beta chain features in type 1 diabetes. The authors reverse transcribed all of the isolated RNA, so sequencing captured expressed TCRB transcripts. Method: immunoSEQ multiplex PCR; TCRdb's copy keeps in-frame clones and lacks some. This repertoire shows 50,000 to 55,000 clones, about 60% found once; its top ten account for around 0.29%. Every donor had blood drawn once into heparin, approximately 120 mL on average. Sorting based on CD45RO/CCR7/CD25/CD127/CD95/CD27 separated CD4+ naive, central memory, regulatory and stem cell-like memory cells. In the case of this clone: What it binds is unknown.

General observations from the study: In the patient group, naive, central memory and Treg TCRB repertoires seemed more alike than in the healthy donor group. Type 1 diabetes patients had moderately but significantly shorter TCRB CDR3s in all four CD4+ subsets.

This receptor was obtained from a woman aged 25 to 39 with type 1 diabetes. Sequences were obtained from stem cell memory CD4+ T cells from blood.

The CDR3 reads CASREQGHTIYF. The CDR3 DNA reads TGTGCCAGCAGGGAACAGGGCCACACCATATATTTT. The chain joins TRBV2 to TRBJ1-3; TRBD1 is a possible D gene (6 bases). Germline lookup yields CDR1 SNHLY and CDR2 FYNNEI. This CDR3 spans 12 amino acids. Trimming shortened V by 6 bases and J by 8 bases, and 11 bases separated the two germline ends.